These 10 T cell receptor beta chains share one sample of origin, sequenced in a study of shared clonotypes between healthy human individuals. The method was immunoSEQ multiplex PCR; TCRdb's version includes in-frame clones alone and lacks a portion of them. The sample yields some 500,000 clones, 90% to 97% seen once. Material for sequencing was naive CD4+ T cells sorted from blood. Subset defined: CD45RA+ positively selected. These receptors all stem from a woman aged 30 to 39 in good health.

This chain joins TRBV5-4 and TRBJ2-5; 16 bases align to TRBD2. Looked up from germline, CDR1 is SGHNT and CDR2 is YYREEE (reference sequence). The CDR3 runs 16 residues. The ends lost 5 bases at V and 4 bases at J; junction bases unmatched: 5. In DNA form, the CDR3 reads TGTGCCAGCAGAAAGGGACTAGCGGGAGGGCCAGAGACCCAGTACTTC. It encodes CASRKGLAGGPETQYF.

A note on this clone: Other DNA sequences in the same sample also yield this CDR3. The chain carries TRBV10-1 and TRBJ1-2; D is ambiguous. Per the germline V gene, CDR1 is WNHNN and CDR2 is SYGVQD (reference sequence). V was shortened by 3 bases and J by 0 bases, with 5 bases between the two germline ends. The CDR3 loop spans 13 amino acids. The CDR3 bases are TGCGCCAGCAGTGAAGGAACTAACTATGGCTACACCTTC. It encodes CASSEGTNYGYTF.

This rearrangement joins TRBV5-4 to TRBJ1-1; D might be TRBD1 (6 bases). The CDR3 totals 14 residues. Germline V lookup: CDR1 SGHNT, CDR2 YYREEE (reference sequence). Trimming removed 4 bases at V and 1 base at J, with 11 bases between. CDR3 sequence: CASSTRDKNTEAFF. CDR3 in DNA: TGTGCCAGCAGCACCCGGGACAAGAACACTGAAGCTTTCTTT. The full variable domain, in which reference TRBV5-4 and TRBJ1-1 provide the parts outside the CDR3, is ETGVTQSPTHLIKTRGQQVTLRCSSQSGHNTVSWYQQALGQGPQFIFQYYREEENGRGNFPPRFSGLQFPNYSSELNVNALELDDSALYLCASSTRDKNTEAFFGQGTRLTVV.

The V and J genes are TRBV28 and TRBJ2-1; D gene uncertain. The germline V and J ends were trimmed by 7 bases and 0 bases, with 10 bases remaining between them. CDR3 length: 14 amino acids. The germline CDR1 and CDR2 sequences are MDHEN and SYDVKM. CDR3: CASMGQSSYNEQFF. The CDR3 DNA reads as TGTGCCAGCATGGGCCAGAGCTCCTACAATGAGCAGTTCTTC.

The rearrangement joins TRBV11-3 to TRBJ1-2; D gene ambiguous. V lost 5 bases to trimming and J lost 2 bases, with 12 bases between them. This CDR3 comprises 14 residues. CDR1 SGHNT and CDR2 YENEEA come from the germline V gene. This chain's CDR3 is CASSPDTGNYGYTF. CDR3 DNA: TGTGCCAGCAGCCCCGACACCGGGAACTATGGCTACACCTTC.

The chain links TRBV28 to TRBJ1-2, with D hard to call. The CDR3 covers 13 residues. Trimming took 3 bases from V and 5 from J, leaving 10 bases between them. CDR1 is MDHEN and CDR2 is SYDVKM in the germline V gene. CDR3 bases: TGTGCCAGCAGTTTCGTGGGAATTTATGGCTACACCTTC. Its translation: CASSFVGIYGYTF.

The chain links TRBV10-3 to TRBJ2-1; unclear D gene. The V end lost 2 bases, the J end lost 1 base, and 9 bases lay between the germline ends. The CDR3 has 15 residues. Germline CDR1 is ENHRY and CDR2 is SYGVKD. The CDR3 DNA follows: TGTGCCATCAGTGAGGTCGTACGTTCCTACAATGAGCAGTTCTTC. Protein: CAISEVVRSYNEQFF.

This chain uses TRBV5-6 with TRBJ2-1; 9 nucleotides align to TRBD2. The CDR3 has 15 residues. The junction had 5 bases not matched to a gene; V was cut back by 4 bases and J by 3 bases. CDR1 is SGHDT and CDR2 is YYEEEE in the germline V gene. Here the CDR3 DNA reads TGTGCCAGCAGCACAGGACTAGCGAGCTACAATGAGCAGTTCTTC. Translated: CASSTGLASYNEQFF. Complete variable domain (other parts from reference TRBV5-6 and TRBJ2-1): DAGVTQSPTHLIKTRGQQVTLRCSPKSGHDTVSWYQQALGQGPQFIFQYYEEEERQRGNFPDRFSGHQFPNYSSELNVNALLLGDSALYLCASSTGLASYNEQFFGPGTRLTVL.

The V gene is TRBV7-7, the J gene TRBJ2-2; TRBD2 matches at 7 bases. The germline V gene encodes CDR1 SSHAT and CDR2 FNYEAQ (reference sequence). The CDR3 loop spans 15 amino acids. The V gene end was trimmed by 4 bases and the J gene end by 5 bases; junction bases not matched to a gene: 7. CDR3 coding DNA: TGTGCCAGCAGCTCGGGGGGTTACGGTACCGGGGAGCTGTTTTTT. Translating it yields CASSSGGYGTGELFF.

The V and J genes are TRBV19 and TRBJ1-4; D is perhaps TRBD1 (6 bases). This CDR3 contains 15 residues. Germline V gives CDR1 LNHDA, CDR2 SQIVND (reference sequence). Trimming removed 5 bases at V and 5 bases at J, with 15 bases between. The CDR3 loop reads CASSFPTGRNEKLFF. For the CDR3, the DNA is TGTGCCAGTAGTTTTCCGACAGGTAGAAATGAAAAACTGTTTTTT.